A single sample is the source of the 32 T cell receptor beta chains below, sequenced in a study of cytomegalovirus exposure and HLA in healthy donors. This table comes from immunoSEQ multiplex PCR, and its TCRdb copy is limited to in-frame clones, with some not included. Of about 47,000 clones listed, around nine tenths are singletons. The sequenced sample was PBMCs. The source is a man aged 18 to 30 in good health and CMV-seronegative.

The J gene is TRBJ2-1, the V gene TRBV27; a weak D match, TRBD2 (6 bases). V was clipped by 2 bases and J by 7 bases, with 12 bases between them. CDR1 is MNHEY and CDR2 is SMNVEV in the germline V gene (reference sequence). This CDR3 is 14 amino acids long. The CDR3 protein is CASSLVAVWNEQFF. The CDR3 DNA sequence: TGTGCCAGCAGTTTAGTAGCGGTATGGAATGAGCAGTTCTTC.

This clone was observed a single time. The chain combines TRBV19 with TRBJ2-3, with D unclear. The CDR3 runs 14 residues. Trimming removed 1 base at V and 6 bases at J, with 11 bases between. CDR1 and CDR2 (germline): LNHDA, SQIVND (reference sequence). CDR3 nucleotides: TGTGCCAGTAGTATAGTACCAACCCAGGATACGCAGTATTTT. Translation: CASSIVPTQDTQYF.

The J gene is TRBJ1-2, the V gene TRBV5-4, with D uncertain. Looked up from germline, CDR1 is SGHNT and CDR2 is YYREEE (reference sequence). This CDR3 is 13 amino acids long. Deletions cut 4 bases from V and 4 bases from J, with 11 bases between. CDR3 bases: TGTGCCAGCAGCATTGAGGGCATCTATGGCTACACCTTC. Amino acid sequence: CASSIEGIYGYTF.

The J gene is TRBJ2-1, the V gene TRBV6-5; 8 nucleotides line up with TRBD1. In germline, CDR1 is MNHEY, CDR2 SVGAGI. After removal of 5 bases from V and 8 bases from J, the junction contained 5 bases not matched to a gene. This CDR3 comprises 13 residues. CDR3 coding DNA: TGTGCCAGCAGTGAGGACAGGGTTCATGAGCAGTTCTTC. Translation: CASSEDRVHEQFF.

This rearrangement joins TRBV19 to TRBJ2-7; the D gene is possibly TRBD1 (6 bases). This CDR3 has 17 amino acids. Trimming stripped 2 bases from V and 3 bases from J, with 20 bases between. CDR1 LNHDA and CDR2 SQIVND come from the germline V gene (reference sequence). The CDR3 nucleotides read TGTGCCAGTAGTATACGTTTGGGGACACCTCAAGACTACGAGCAGTACTTC. It encodes CASSIRLGTPQDYEQYF.

V gene TRBV19 combines with J gene TRBJ1-3; D call uncertain. With 2 bases removed from V and 0 bases from J, the gap between germline ends came to 11 bases. Germline lookup yields CDR1 LNHDA and CDR2 SQIVND (reference sequence). There are 16 residues in the CDR3. The CDR3 nucleotides read TGTGCCAGTAGTATACCTTCAAGGAGCTCTGGAAACACCATATATTTT. As protein: CASSIPSRSSGNTIYF.

The rearrangement links TRBV13 to TRBJ2-7, with 7 bases that match TRBD2. The V segment lost 4 bases and the J segment 7 bases; nucleotides outside the gene matches: 16. Germline V gives CDR1 PRHDT, CDR2 FYEKMQ (reference sequence). The CDR3 loop spans 16 amino acids. CDR3 sequence reads: CASSSAGTLMAEEQYF. The CDR3 nucleotides are TGTGCCAGCAGCTCAGCGGGGACGCTCATGGCGGAAGAGCAGTACTTC.

This clone was seen just once. The rearrangement uses TRBV2 and TRBJ1-1; TRBD1 agrees at 8 bases. The V segment lost 5 bases and the J segment 0 bases; nucleotides outside the gene matches: 14. Germline assignment: CDR1 SNHLY and CDR2 FYNNEI. This CDR3 contains 18 residues. DNA of the CDR3: TGTGCCAGCAGTTCGGGACAGGCCCAATCTTACCTGAACACTGAAGCTTTCTTT. Protein sequence: CASSSGQAQSYLNTEAFF.

The V and J genes are TRBV18 and TRBJ1-2; 10 nucleotides agree with TRBD1. This CDR3 region has 15 residues. From germline, CDR1 is KGHSH and CDR2 LQKENI. Unmatched junction bases numbered 9, after V lost 5 bases and J lost 6 bases. CDR3 sequence (DNA): TGTGCCAGCTCAAAGGACAGGGGGGATGGCGATGGCTACACCTTC. Translated: CASSKDRGDGDGYTF. Variable domain in full (rest from reference TRBV18 and TRBJ1-2): NAGVMQNPRHLVRRRGQEARLRCSPMKGHSHVYWYRQLPEEGLKFMVYLQKENIIDESGMPKERFSAEFPKEGPSILRIQQVVRGDSAAYFCASSKDRGDGDGYTFGSGTRLTVV.

The chain employs TRBV5-1 and TRBJ2-2; 8 bases are shared with TRBD2. Germline V lookup: CDR1 SGHRS, CDR2 YFSETQ. V lost 3 bases to trimming and J lost 3 bases; unmatched junction nucleotides: 4. CDR3 length: 15 residues. The CDR3 loop reads CASSYTSGDTGELFF. CDR3 DNA: TGCGCCAGCAGCTATACTAGCGGAGACACCGGGGAGCTGTTTTTT. Drawing the rest from reference TRBV5-1 and TRBJ2-2, the complete variable domain is KAGVTQTPRYLIKTRGQQVTLSCSPISGHRSVSWYQQTPGQGLQFLFEYFSETQRNKGNFPGRFSGRQFSNSRSEMNVSTLELGDSALYLCASSYTSGDTGELFFGEGSRLTVL.

The CDR3 here is CASSQGQGLGEAFF. Here the CDR3 DNA reads TGCGCCAGCAGCCAGGGACAGGGGCTGGGTGAAGCTTTCTTT. The genes are TRBV5-1 and TRBJ1-1; 10 bases are shared with TRBD1. J lost 7 bases, V lost 4 bases, and 7 bases had no gene match. There are 14 residues in the CDR3. CDR1 and CDR2 (germline): SGHRS, YFSETQ. The full variable domain, in which reference TRBV5-1 and TRBJ1-1 provide the parts outside the CDR3, is KAGVTQTPRYLIKTRGQQVTLSCSPISGHRSVSWYQQTPGQGLQFLFEYFSETQRNKGNFPGRFSGRQFSNSRSEMNVSTLELGDSALYLCASSQGQGLGEAFFGQGTRLTVV.

J is TRBJ1-1 and V is TRBV2; TRBD1 aligns across 10 bases. CDR3 length: 15 residues. V gave up 1 base and J gave up 4 bases; unmatched junction bases: 3. Looked up from germline, CDR1 is SNHLY and CDR2 is FYNNEI. CDR3: CASSEEDRGITEAFF. CDR3 DNA sequence: TGTGCCAGCAGTGAAGAGGACAGGGGGATCACTGAAGCTTTCTTT. Full variable domain (outside the CDR3, taken from reference TRBV2 and TRBJ1-1): EPEVTQTPSHQVTQMGQEVILRCVPISNHLYFYWYRQILGQKVEFLVSFYNNEISEKSEIFDDQFSVERPDGSNFTLKIRSTKLEDSAMYFCASSEEDRGITEAFFGQGTRLTVV.

This chain links TRBV5-8 with TRBJ1-5; no definite D call. Germline V gives CDR1 SGHTS, CDR2 YDEGEE. This CDR3 is built from 14 residues. The V and J ends lost 0 bases and 5 bases respectively, with 9 bases between them. CDR3 DNA: TGTGCCAGCAGCTTGGGCCAGTTCGATCAGCCCCAGCATTTT. Translating it yields CASSLGQFDQPQHF.

This clone was seen only once. This chain connects TRBV19 to TRBJ2-2; 10 bases are a match to TRBD2. CDR1 is LNHDA and CDR2 is SQIVND in the germline V gene (reference sequence). The CDR3 runs to 16 residues. The trim removed 6 bases at V and 5 bases at J, leaving 9 bases unmatched. The CDR3 spells CASSPTGAGGTGELFF. The CDR3 nucleotides read TGTGCCAGTAGCCCTACCGGAGCGGGGGGGACCGGGGAGCTGTTTTTT.

This clone was seen a handful of times. This chain links TRBV6-4 with TRBJ2-1; D possibly corresponds to TRBD1 (5 bases). V lost 5 bases to trimming and J lost 5 bases, with 10 bases between them. From germline, CDR1 is MRHNA and CDR2 SNTAGT. This CDR3 comprises 13 residues. This CDR3 is CASSSDRHNEQFF. As DNA, the CDR3 is TGTGCCAGCAGTTCAGACAGACACAATGAGCAGTTCTTC.

J is TRBJ2-6 and V is TRBV7-6; 8 nucleotides line up with TRBD1. Germline V CDR1 and CDR2: SGHVS, FNYEAQ. The CDR3 is made up of 16 amino acids. Unmatched junction bases numbered 6, after V lost 5 bases and J lost 3 bases. CDR3 sequence: CASSPQGANGANVLTF. CDR3 nucleotides: TGTGCCAGCAGCCCGCAGGGGGCAAATGGGGCCAACGTCCTGACTTTC.

By frequency in the sample, this clone is medium-sized (0.01 to 0.1%). V gene TRBV15 combines with J gene TRBJ1-5, with D possibly TRBD1 on 6 matching bases. The CDR3 runs to 16 residues. From germline, CDR1 is LNHNV and CDR2 YYDKDF (reference sequence). V lost 3 bases, J lost 4 bases, and 16 bases lay in between. This CDR3 reads CATSSQDRTPNQPQHF. CDR3 DNA sequence: TGTGCCACCAGCAGTCAAGACAGGACTCCAAATCAGCCCCAGCATTTT.

The chain has TRBV2 and TRBJ1-1; 7 nucleotides match TRBD1. This CDR3 is 16 amino acids long. Germline V gene data show CDR1 as SNHLY and CDR2 as FYNNEI. V was pared by 4 bases and J by 0 bases, with 8 bases of the junction left unmatched. CDR3 residues: CASSAYRGAMNTEAFF. The CDR3 coding sequence is TGTGCCAGCAGTGCCTACAGGGGAGCGATGAACACTGAAGCTTTCTTT.

V gene TRBV12-2 combines with J gene TRBJ1-2; the DNA was not used to check the table's D call, TRBD1. TRBV12-2 is a pseudogene locus. The CDR3 totals 21 residues. The chain's CDR3 is CASRLVGTGRFLTKANYGYTF. Written as DNA, the CDR3 is TGTGCAAGTCGCTTAGTAGGGACAGGGCGGTTCCTTACTAAAGCTAACTATGGCTACACCTTC.

CDR3 residues: CASSRTGGNQPQHF. As DNA, the CDR3 is TGTGCCAGTAGTCGGACAGGGGGCAATCAGCCCCAGCATTTT. V is TRBV19 and J is TRBJ1-5; TRBD1 agrees at 9 bases. CDR3 size: 14 residues. V trimming: 5 bases; J trimming: 2 bases; junction bases outside the gene matches: 1. Germline loops: CDR1 LNHDA, CDR2 SQIVND (reference sequence).

This clone was detected once. The chain is built from TRBV6-5 and TRBJ2-2; D not resolved. The CDR3 length is 13 residues. The V gene lost 5 bases and the J gene lost 4 bases, with 8 bases spanning the gap. Germline V gene data show CDR1 as MNHEY and CDR2 as SVGAGI. CDR3 DNA: TGTGCCAGCAGTAACATGGTCACCGGGGAGCTGTTTTTT. The encoded protein is CASSNMVTGELFF.

The DNA of the CDR3 is TGTGCCAGCAGTTACAATAGCAATCAGCCCCAGCATTTT. Encoded protein: CASSYNSNQPQHF. This chain connects TRBV27 to TRBJ1-5; D gene uncertain. Germline lookup yields CDR1 MNHEY and CDR2 SMNVEV (reference sequence). Deletions cut 4 bases from V and 0 bases from J, with 4 bases between. The CDR3 totals 13 residues.

J is TRBJ2-7 and V is TRBV2; D is perhaps TRBD2 (5 bases). V was trimmed by 8 bases and J by 7 bases, leaving 12 bases between them. This CDR3 has 11 amino acids. The germline V gene has CDR1 SNHLY and CDR2 FYNNEI. CDR3 residues: CASGGGFEQYF. The CDR3 coding sequence is TGTGCCAGCGGAGGTGGTTTTGAGCAGTACTTC.

As DNA, the CDR3 is TGCGCCAGCAGCCCAAGGGAGGACGACCAAGAGACCCAGTACTTC. This gives the protein CASSPREDDQETQYF. V gene TRBV23-1 combines with J gene TRBJ2-5, with a possible D match to TRBD2 (6 bases). TRBV23-1 is labeled an ORF, and its function is uncertain. The CDR3 consists of 15 residues. Trimming took off 6 bases at V and 0 bases at J, with 14 bases between the two ends.

The chain carries TRBV14 and TRBJ1-1, with no clear D. The CDR3 contains 11 residues. Germline CDR1 reads SGHDN; CDR2 reads FVKESK. V lost 6 bases and J 7 bases, leaving 9 bases between the germline ends. CDR3 loop: CASSRVGEAFF. The CDR3 bases are TGTGCCAGCAGTCGGGTGGGTGAAGCTTTCTTT.

The CDR3 sequence: CASSPPGGPNEKLFF. Here the CDR3 DNA reads TGCGCCAGCAGCCCCCCAGGGGGGCCAAATGAAAAACTGTTTTTT. The rearrangement joins TRBV4-1 to TRBJ1-4, with 7 bases fitting TRBD1. CDR1 is MGHRA, CDR2 YSYEKL, per germline. The CDR3 is made up of 15 amino acids. V dropped 4 bases and J dropped 5; count of bases not matched to a gene: 7.

The V and J genes are TRBV14 and TRBJ2-1; TRBD2 is a possible D gene (5 bases). Germline CDR1 is SGHDN and CDR2 is FVKESK. V shed 5 bases and J shed 6 bases, with 11 bases lying between them. This CDR3 is 13 amino acids long. Written as DNA, the CDR3 is TGTGCCAGCAGCTCTTCTAGCTTCAATGAGCAGTTCTTC. This gives the protein CASSSSSFNEQFF. Looking up the rest from reference TRBV14 and TRBJ2-1 gives the full variable domain: EAGVTQFPSHSVIEKGQTVTLRCDPISGHDNLYWYRRVMGKEIKFLLHFVKESKQDESGMPNNRFLAERTGGTYSTLKVQPAELEDSGVYFCASSSSSFNEQFFGPGTRLTVL.

Concerning this clone itself: An end of the junction does not agree with germline; a read error may underlie this. In DNA, the CDR3 is TGTGCCAGCACCTTACGGGTGAACACTGAAGCTTTCTTT. The encoded protein is CASTLRVNTEAFF. The chain has TRBV7-2 and TRBJ1-1; D unclear. Germline CDR1 and CDR2: SGHTA and FQGNSA. The CDR3 runs to 13 residues.

As DNA, the CDR3 is TGTGCCAGCAGCTTAGACGCGGGGGCCCCCGGGGAGCTGTTTTTT. This gives the protein CASSLDAGAPGELFF. V is TRBV7-6 and J is TRBJ2-2; perhaps TRBD2 as D (7 bases). Per the germline V gene, CDR1 is SGHVS and CDR2 is FNYEAQ. Between the trimmed V and J ends, which lost 1 base and 6 bases, there was a span of 12 bases. This CDR3 region has 15 residues.

Only a few counts were recorded for this clone. The rearrangement joins TRBV6-6 to TRBJ1-5; D unclear. This CDR3 spans 11 amino acids. V shed 6 bases and J shed 6 bases, with 6 bases lying between them. Germline CDR1 and CDR2: MNHNY and SVGAGI (reference sequence). The CDR3 region is CASRSSQPQHF. The CDR3, as DNA: TGTGCCAGCAGATCTTCTCAGCCCCAGCATTTT.

The DNA for the CDR3 is TGTGCCAGCAGAGCGACAGGGTGGGGCACTGAAGCTTTCTTT. Its protein is CASRATGWGTEAFF. The gene calls are TRBV6-6 and TRBJ1-1; TRBD1 matches at 7 bases. The CDR3 length is 14 residues. Germline V gene lookup returns CDR1 MNHNY and CDR2 SVGAGI (reference sequence). Trimming took 6 bases from V and 4 from J; bases not matched to a gene: 8.

The V and J genes are TRBV5-1 and TRBJ2-7, with 8 bases identical to TRBD1. The trim removed 2 bases at V and 3 bases at J, leaving 13 bases unmatched. Germline values: CDR1 SGHRS, CDR2 YFSETQ. The CDR3 has 17 residues. CDR3 region: CASSFGQGSLSSYEQYF. The CDR3 DNA follows: TGCGCCAGCAGCTTCGGACAGGGTAGCCTTTCTAGCTACGAGCAGTACTTC.